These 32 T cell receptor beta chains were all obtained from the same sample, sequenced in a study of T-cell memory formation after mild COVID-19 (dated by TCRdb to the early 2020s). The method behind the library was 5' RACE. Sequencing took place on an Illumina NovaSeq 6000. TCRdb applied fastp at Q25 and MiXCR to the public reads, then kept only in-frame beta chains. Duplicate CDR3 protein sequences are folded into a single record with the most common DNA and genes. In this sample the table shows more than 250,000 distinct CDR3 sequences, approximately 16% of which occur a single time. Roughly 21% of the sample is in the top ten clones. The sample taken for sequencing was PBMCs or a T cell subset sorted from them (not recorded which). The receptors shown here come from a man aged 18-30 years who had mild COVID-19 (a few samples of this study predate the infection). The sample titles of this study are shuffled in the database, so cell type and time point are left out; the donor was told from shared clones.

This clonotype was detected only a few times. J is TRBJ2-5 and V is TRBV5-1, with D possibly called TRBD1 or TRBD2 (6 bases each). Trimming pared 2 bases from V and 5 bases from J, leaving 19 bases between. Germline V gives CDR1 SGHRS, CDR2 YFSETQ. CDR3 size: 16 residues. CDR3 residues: CASSFGRSGAWETQYF. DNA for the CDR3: TGCGCCAGCAGCTTTGGTCGGTCGGGGGCATGGGAGACCCAGTACTTC.

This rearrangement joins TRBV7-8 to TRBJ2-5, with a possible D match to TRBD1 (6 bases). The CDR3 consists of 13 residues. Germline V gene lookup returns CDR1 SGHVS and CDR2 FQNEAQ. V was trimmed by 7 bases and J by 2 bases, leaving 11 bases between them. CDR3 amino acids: CASTRQAQETQYF. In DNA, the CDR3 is TGTGCCAGCACCAGACAGGCACAAGAGACCCAGTACTTC.

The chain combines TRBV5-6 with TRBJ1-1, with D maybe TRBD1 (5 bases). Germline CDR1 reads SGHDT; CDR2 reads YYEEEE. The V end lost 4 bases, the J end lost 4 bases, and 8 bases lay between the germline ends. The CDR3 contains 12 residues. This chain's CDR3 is CASSAGGTEAFF. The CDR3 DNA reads TGTGCCAGCAGCGCGGGGGGCACTGAAGCTTTCTTT.

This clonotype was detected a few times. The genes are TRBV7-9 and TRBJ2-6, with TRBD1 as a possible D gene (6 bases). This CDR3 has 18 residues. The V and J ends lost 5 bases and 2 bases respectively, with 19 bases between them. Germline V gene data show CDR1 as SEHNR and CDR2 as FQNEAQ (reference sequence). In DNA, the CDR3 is TGTGCCAGCAGCCCAACAGGGAAGGTAGTCGCTGGGGCCAACGTCCTGACTTTC. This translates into CASSPTGKVVAGANVLTF.

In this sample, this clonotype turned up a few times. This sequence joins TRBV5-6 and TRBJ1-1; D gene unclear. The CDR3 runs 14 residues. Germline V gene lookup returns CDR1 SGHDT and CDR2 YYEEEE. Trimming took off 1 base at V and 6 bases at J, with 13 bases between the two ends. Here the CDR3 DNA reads TGTGCCAGCAGCTTGCCGTTCTACGACGCTGAAGCTTTCTTT. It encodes CASSLPFYDAEAFF.

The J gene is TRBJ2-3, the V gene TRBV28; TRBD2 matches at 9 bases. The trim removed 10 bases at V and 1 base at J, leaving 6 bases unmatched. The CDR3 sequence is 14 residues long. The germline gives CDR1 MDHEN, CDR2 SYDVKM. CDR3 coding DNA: TGTGCCATCGATGAGCGGGGGGGCACAGATACGCAGTATTTT. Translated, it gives CAIDERGGTDTQYF.

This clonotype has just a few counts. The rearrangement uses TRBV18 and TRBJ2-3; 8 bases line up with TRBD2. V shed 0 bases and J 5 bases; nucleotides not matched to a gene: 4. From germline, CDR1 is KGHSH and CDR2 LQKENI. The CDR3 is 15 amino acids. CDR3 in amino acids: CASSPPGLVLDTQYF. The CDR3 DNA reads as TGTGCCAGCTCACCACCGGGACTAGTATTAGATACGCAGTATTTT.

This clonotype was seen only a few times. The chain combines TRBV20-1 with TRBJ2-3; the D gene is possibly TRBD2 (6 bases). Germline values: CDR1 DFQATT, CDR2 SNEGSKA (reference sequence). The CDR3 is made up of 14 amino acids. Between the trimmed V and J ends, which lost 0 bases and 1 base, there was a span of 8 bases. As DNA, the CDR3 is TGCAGTGCTAGAGAAGCTAGCGGCACAGATACGCAGTATTTT. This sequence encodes CSAREASGTDTQYF.

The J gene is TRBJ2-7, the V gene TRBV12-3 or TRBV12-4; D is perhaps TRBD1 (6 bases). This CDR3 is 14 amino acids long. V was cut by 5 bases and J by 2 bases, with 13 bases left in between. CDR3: CASSPTGSPYEQYF. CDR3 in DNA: TGTGCCAGCAGTCCTACAGGGTCGCCCTACGAGCAGTACTTC.

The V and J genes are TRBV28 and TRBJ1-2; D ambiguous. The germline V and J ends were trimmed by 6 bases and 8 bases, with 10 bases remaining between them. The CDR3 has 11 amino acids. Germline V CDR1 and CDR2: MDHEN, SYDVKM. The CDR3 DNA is TGTGCCAGCAGCCCCGCCGTCGGCTACACCTTC. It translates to CASSPAVGYTF.

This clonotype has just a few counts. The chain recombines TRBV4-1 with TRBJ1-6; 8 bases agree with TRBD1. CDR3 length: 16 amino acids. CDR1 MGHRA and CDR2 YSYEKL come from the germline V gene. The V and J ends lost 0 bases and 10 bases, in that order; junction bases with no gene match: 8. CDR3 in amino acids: CASSQDPDRARSPLHF. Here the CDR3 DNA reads TGCGCCAGCAGCCAAGATCCGGACAGGGCTCGGTCACCCCTCCACTTT.

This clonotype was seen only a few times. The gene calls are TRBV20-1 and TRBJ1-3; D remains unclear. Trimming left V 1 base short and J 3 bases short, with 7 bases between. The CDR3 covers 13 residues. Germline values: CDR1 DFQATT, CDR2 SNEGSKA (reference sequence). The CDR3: CSARGRIGNTIYF. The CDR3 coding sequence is TGCAGTGCTAGAGGACGGATTGGAAACACCATATATTTT.

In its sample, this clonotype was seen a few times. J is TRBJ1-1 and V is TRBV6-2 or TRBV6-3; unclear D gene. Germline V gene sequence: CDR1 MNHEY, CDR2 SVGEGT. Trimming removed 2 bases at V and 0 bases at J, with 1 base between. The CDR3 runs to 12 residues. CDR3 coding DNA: TGTGCCAGCAGTTACCTGAACACTGAAGCTTTCTTT. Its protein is CASSYLNTEAFF.

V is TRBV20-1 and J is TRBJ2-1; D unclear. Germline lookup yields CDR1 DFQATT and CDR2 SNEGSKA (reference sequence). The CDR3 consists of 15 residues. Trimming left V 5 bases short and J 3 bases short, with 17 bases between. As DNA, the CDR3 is TGCAGTGCTTTAGGAGAAGTTGGTTACTACAATGAGCAGTTCTTC. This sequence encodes CSALGEVGYYNEQFF.

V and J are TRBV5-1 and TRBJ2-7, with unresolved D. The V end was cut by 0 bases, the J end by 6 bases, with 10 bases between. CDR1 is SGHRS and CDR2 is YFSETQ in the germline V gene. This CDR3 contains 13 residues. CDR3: CASSLDPSGEQYF. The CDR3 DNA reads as TGCGCCAGCAGCTTGGACCCATCCGGCGAGCAGTACTTC.

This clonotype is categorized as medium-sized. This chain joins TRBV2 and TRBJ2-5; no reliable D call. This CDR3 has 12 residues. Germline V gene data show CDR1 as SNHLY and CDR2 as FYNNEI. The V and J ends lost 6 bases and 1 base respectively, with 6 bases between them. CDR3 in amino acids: CASRNAQETQYF. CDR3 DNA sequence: TGTGCCAGCAGAAACGCCCAAGAGACCCAGTACTTC.

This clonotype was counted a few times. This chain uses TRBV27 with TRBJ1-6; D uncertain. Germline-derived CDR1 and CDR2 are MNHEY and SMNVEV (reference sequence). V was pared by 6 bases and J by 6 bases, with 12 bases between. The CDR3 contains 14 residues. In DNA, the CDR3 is TGTGCCAGCAGCCTACTCAGGAGTAATTCACCCCTCCACTTT. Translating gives CASSLLRSNSPLHF.

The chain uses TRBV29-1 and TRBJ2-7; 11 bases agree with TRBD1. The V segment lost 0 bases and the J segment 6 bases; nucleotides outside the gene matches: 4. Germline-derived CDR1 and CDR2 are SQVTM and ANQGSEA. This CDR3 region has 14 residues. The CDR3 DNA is TGCAGCGTTGAAGAGTTGGACAGGGGGCGCGAGCAGTACTTC. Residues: CSVEELDRGREQYF.

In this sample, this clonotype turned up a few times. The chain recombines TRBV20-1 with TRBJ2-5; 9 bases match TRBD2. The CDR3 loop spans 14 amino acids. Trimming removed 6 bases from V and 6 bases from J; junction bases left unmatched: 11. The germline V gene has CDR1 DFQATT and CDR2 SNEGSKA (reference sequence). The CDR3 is CSAFAGGLEKTQYF. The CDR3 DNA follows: TGCAGTGCATTTGCGGGGGGGCTAGAAAAGACCCAGTACTTC.

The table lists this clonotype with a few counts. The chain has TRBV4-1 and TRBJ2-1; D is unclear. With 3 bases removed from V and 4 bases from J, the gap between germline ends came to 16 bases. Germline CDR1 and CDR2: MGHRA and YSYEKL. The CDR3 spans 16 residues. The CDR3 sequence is CASSQNGGLTYNEQFF. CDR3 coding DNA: TGCGCCAGCAGCCAGAACGGTGGGTTGACGTACAATGAGCAGTTCTTC.

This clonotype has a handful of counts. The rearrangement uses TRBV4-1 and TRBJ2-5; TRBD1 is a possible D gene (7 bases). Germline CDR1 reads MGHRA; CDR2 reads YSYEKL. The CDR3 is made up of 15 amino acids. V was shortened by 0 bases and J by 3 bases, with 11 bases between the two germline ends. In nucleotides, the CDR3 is TGCGCCAGCAGCCAAGAGGGCGGGACAGAAGAGACCCAGTACTTC. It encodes CASSQEGGTEETQYF.

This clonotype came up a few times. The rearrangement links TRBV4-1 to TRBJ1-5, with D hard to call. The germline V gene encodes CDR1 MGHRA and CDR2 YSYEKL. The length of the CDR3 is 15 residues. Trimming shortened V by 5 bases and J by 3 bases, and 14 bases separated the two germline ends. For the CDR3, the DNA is TGCGCCAGCAGCGACCGACCCGCCGACAATCAGCCCCAGCATTTT. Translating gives CASSDRPADNQPQHF.

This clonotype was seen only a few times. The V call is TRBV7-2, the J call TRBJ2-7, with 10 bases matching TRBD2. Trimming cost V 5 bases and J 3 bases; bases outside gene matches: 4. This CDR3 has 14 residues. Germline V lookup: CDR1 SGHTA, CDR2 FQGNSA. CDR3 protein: CASSPGLAVYEQYF. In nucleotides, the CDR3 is TGTGCCAGCAGCCCCGGACTAGCGGTCTACGAGCAGTACTTC. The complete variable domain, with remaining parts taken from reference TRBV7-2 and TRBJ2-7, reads GAGVSQSPSNKVTEKGKDVELRCDPISGHTALYWYRQSLGQGLEFLIYFQGNSAPDKSGLPSDRFSAERTGGSVSTLTIQRTQQEDSAVYLCASSPGLAVYEQYFGPGTRLTVT.

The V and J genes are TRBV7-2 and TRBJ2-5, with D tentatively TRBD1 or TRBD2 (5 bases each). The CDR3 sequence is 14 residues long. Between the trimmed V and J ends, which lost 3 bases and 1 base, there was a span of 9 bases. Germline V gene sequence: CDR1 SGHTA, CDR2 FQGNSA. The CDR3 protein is CASSFPGTQETQYF. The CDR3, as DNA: TGTGCCAGCAGCTTCCCCGGGACCCAAGAGACCCAGTACTTC.

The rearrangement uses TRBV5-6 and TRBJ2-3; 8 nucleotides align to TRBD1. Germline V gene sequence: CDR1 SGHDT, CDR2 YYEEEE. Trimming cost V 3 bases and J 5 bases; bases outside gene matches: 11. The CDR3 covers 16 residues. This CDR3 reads CASSSKTGERIDTQYF. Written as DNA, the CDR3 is TGTGCCAGCAGCTCGAAGACAGGGGAACGGATAGATACGCAGTATTTT. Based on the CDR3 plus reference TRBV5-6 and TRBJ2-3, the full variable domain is DAGVTQSPTHLIKTRGQQVTLRCSPKSGHDTVSWYQQALGQGPQFIFQYYEEEERQRGNFPDRFSGHQFPNYSSELNVNALLLGDSALYLCASSSKTGERIDTQYFGPGTRLTVL.

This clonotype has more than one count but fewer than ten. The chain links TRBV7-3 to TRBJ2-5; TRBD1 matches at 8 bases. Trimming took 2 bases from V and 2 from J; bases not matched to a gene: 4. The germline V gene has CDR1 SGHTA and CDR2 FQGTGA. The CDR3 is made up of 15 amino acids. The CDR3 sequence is CASSLQGAPQETQYF. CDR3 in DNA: TGTGCCAGCAGCTTACAGGGGGCCCCACAAGAGACCCAGTACTTC.

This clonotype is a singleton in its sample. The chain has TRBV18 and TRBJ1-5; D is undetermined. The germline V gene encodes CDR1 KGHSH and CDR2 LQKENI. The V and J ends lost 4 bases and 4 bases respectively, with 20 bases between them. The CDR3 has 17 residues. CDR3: CASSLNATGRVNQPQHF. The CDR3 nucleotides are TGTGCCAGCTCACTGAACGCGACCGGCAGAGTTAATCAGCCCCAGCATTTT. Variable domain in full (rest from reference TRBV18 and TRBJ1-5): NAGVMQNPRHLVRRRGQEARLRCSPMKGHSHVYWYRQLPEEGLKFMVYLQKENIIDESGMPKERFSAEFPKEGPSILRIQQVVRGDSAAYFCASSLNATGRVNQPQHFGDGTRLSIL.

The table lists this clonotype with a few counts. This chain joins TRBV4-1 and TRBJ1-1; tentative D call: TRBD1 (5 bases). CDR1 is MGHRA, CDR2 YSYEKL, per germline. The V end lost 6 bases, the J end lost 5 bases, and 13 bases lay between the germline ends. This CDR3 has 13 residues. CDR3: CASSPGGGTEAFF. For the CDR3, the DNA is TGCGCCAGCAGTCCTGGGGGAGGGACTGAAGCTTTCTTT.

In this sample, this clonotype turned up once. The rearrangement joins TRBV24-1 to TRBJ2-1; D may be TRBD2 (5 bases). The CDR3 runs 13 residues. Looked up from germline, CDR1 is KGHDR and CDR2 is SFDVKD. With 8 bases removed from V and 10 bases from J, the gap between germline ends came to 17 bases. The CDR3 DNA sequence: TGTGCCACCACTACTCCCCGGGGAGAAGAGCAGTTCTTC. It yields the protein CATTTPRGEEQFF.

The CDR3 loop is CSGGQGASEQYF. The DNA for the CDR3 is TGCAGCGGGGGACAGGGGGCGTCCGAGCAGTACTTC. The chain is built from TRBV29-1 and TRBJ2-7; 12 bases fit TRBD1. Germline lookup yields CDR1 SQVTM and CDR2 ANQGSEA. The ends lost 7 bases at V and 6 bases at J; junction bases unmatched: 4. There are 12 residues in the CDR3.

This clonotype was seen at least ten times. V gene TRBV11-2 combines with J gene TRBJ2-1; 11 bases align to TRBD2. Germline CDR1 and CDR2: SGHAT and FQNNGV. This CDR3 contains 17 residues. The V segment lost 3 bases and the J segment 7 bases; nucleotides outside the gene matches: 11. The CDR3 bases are TGTGCCAGCAGCTTTCCTAGCGGGGGGCGACTGGGGAATGAGCAGTTCTTC. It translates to CASSFPSGGRLGNEQFF. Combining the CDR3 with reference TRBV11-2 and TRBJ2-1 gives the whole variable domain EAGVAQSPRYKIIEKRQSVAFWCNPISGHATLYWYQQILGQGPKLLIQFQNNGVVDDSQLPKDRFSAERLKGVDSTLKIQPAKLEDSAVYLCASSFPSGGRLGNEQFFGPGTRLTVL.

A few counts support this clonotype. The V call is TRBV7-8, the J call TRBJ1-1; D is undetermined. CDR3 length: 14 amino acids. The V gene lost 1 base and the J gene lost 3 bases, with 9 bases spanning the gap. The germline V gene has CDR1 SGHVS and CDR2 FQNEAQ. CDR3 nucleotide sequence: TGTGCCAGCAGCTTAGAGGGTATGGACACTGAAGCTTTCTTT. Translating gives CASSLEGMDTEAFF.